This paragraph reports one T cell receptor (beta chain). Its antigen is currently unknown. A much more abundant neighbour one base away suggests this may be a read error. This specimen comes from a study of Graves' ophthalmopathy and Graves' hyperthyroidism. Study results and limitations: A model of 13 signatures distinguished ophthalmopathy from stable hyperthyroidism at under 90% sensitivity and 81.08% specificity.

Using RNA transcripts, the TCR beta CDR3 regions were amplified. RT-PCR in the first round used HTBI primers; a second-round multiplex PCR followed. TCRdb reanalysed the multiplex PCR reads using MiXCR and keeps one entry per CDR3 protein. The sample shows around 1,200,000 distinct CDR3 sequences, around a third of them seen only once. V lost 5 bases, J lost 10 bases, and 17 bases lay in between. There are 14 residues in the CDR3. This rearrangement joins TRBV12-3 or TRBV12-4 to TRBJ1-4; D is undetermined. The TCR originated in an adult man with Graves' hyperthyroidism. The sequencing input was peripheral blood or thyroid tissue (not recorded which). CDR3 in DNA: TGTGCCAGCAGTGGGAACGGACGGAGGTCAAAACTGTTTTTT. Its protein product is CASSGNGRRSKLFF.